The 9 T cell receptor beta chains below come from one sample, sequenced in a study of cytomegalovirus exposure and HLA in healthy donors. The data were produced by immunoSEQ multiplex PCR, yet TCRdb's version contains in-frame clones alone and is incomplete. The sample has some 170,000 clones; more than 75% are singletons. The sample comprised PBMCs. Receptors originate from a man in his thirties or forties in good health and CMV-seropositive.

The rearrangement links TRBV19 to TRBJ2-7; D possibly corresponds to TRBD1 (6 bases). V was clipped by 3 bases and J by 2 bases, with 14 bases between them. The CDR3 extends over 15 amino acids. Germline CDR1 LNHDA, CDR2 SQIVND (reference sequence). The CDR3 protein is CASSIHWTATYEQYF. CDR3 in DNA: TGTGCCAGTAGTATCCATTGGACAGCCACCTACGAGCAGTACTTC.

V usage is TRBV18 and J usage is TRBJ2-2, with D unresolved. CDR3 length: 16 residues. CDR1 is KGHSH and CDR2 is LQKENI in the germline V gene. V was pared by 0 bases and J by 7 bases, with 15 bases between. The CDR3: CASSPPGQGTVGELFF. For the CDR3, the DNA is TGTGCCAGCTCACCACCCGGTCAAGGAACAGTCGGGGAGCTGTTTTTT.

This clone has a single count. The chain couples TRBV4-2 to TRBJ2-1; D is possibly TRBD1 (5 bases). The ends were cut back, 0 bases at V and 15 bases at J, with 18 bases in the middle. The V gene's germline CDR1 is LGHNA and CDR2 YNFKEQ. The length of the CDR3 is 14 residues. CDR3 DNA sequence: TGTGCCAGCAGCCAAGATAAGGGGAATTTGGATCTGTTCTTC. Amino acid sequence: CASSQDKGNLDLFF.

This chain joins TRBV19 and TRBJ1-2; D is undetermined. Trimming took 7 bases from V and 4 from J, leaving 16 bases between them. The CDR3 covers 14 residues. CDR1 and CDR2 (germline): LNHDA, SQIVND (reference sequence). This chain's CDR3 is CASKDEGQFYGYTF. CDR3 in DNA: TGTGCCAGTAAGGACGAGGGCCAGTTCTATGGCTACACCTTC.

A few counts support this clone. The J gene is TRBJ2-7, the V gene TRBV6-6; the D gene is possibly TRBD2 (5 bases). The germline CDR1 and CDR2 sequences are MNHNY and SVGAGI (reference sequence). CDR3 length: 11 residues. The V end lost 5 bases, the J end lost 6 bases, and 8 bases lay between the germline ends. The DNA of the CDR3 is TGTGCCAGCAGTGCCGAGGGCGAGCAGTACTTC. This translates into CASSAEGEQYF.

The rearrangement links TRBV19 to TRBJ2-1, with 7 bases fitting TRBD2. CDR3 size: 15 residues. Germline loops: CDR1 LNHDA, CDR2 SQIVND (reference sequence). The V gene end was trimmed by 5 bases and the J gene end by 7 bases; junction bases not matched to a gene: 11. The chain's CDR3 is CASSPPGGGRNEQFF. The CDR3 region has the DNA TGTGCCAGTAGTCCCCCTGGGGGGGGAAGGAATGAGCAGTTCTTC.

This clone was observed a single time. The chain joins TRBV7-3 to TRBJ2-5; D assignment may be TRBD1 or TRBD2 (5 bases each). The CDR3 extends over 17 amino acids. Germline V gene sequence: CDR1 SGHTA, CDR2 FQGTGA. V lost 4 bases and J 7 bases, leaving 25 bases between the germline ends. In nucleotides, the CDR3 is TGTGCCAGCAGCTCCAATCAGATCGGGGCCCGAGGGCGGACCCAGTACTTC. Translated, it gives CASSSNQIGARGRTQYF.

V and J are TRBV5-6 and TRBJ2-2; the match to TRBD1 covers 8 bases. Germline trimming cut 2 bases from V and 7 bases from J; bases unmatched to any gene: 7. Germline values: CDR1 SGHDT, CDR2 YYEEEE. The CDR3 sequence is 15 residues long. CDR3 sequence (DNA): TGTGCCAGCAGCTTTGGGACAGGTTCGAACGGGGAGCTGTTTTTT. It encodes CASSFGTGSNGELFF.

The rearrangement links TRBV11-1 to TRBJ2-1, with D unresolved. Germline lookup yields CDR1 SGHAT and CDR2 FQDESV (reference sequence). V lost 3 bases and J lost 9, with 6 bases in between. The CDR3 is 11 residues long. The CDR3 DNA sequence: TGTGCCAGCAGCTTCAGATTTGAGCAGTTCTTC. This codes for CASSFRFEQFF.